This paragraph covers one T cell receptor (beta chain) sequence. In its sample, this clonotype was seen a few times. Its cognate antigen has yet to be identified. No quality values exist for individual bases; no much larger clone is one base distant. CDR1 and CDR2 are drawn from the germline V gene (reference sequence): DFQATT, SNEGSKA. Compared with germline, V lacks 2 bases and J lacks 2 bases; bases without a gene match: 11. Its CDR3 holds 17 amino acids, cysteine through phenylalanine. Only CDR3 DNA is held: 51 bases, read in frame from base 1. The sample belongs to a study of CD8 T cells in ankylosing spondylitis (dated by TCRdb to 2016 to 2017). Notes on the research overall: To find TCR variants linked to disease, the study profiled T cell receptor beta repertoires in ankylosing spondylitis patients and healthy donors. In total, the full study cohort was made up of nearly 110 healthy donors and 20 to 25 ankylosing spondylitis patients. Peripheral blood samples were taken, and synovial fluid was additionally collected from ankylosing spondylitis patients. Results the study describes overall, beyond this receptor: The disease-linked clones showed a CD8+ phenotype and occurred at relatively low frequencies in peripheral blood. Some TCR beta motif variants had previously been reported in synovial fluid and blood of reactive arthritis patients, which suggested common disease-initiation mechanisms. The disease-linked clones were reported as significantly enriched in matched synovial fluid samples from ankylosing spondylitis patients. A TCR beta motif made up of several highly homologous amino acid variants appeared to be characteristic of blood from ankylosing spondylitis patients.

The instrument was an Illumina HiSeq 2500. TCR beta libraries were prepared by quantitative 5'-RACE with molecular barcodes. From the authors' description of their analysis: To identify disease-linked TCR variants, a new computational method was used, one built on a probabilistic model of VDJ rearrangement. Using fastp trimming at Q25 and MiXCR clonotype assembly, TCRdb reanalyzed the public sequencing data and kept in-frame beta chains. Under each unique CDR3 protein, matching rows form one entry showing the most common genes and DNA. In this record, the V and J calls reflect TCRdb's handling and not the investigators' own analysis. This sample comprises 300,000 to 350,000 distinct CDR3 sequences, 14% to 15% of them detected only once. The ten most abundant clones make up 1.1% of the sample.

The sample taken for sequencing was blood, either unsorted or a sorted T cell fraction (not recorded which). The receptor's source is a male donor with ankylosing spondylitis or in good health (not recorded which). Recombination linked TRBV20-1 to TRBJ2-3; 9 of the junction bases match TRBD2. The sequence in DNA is TGCAGTGCTAGAAAGTCACCGACTAGCGGTTACACAGATACGCAGTATTTT. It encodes CSARKSPTSGYTDTQYF.